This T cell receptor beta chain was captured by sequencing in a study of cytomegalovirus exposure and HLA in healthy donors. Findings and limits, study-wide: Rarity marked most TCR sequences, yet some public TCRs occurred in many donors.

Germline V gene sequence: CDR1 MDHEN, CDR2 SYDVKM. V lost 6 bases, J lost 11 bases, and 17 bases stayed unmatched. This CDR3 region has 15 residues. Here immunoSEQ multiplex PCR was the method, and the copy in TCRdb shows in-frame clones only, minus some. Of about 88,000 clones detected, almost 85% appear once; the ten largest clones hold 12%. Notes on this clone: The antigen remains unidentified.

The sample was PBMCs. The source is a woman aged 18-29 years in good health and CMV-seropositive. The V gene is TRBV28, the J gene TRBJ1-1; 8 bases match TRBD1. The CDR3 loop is CASSYGQGQTAGAFF. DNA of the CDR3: TGTGCCAGCAGCTACGGACAGGGACAGACGGCAGGGGCTTTCTTT.